This TCR beta chain was recovered during a study of cytomegalovirus exposure and HLA in healthy donors. From germline, CDR1 is SGHNT and CDR2 YYREEE (reference sequence). This CDR3 is built from 15 residues. V trimming: 5 bases; J trimming: 0 bases; junction bases outside the gene matches: 2. PCR was performed using 60 Vbeta and 13 Jbeta primers. Assay: immunoSEQ multiplex PCR; the TCRdb copy retains only in-frame clones and omits some. In the table there are under 65,000 clones, over 60% of which are singletons. This sequence originates from a man aged 30 to 39 in good health and CMV-seropositive. The chain uses TRBV5-4 and TRBJ2-6, with 7 bases fitting TRBD1. Sequenced: PBMCs. CDR3 DNA: TGTGCCAGCAGTCGACAGGGCTCTGGGGCCAACGTCCTGACTTTC. Translated, it gives CASSRQGSGANVLTF.